The next 9 T cell receptor beta chains were all read from a single sample in a study of blood T cell repertoires in COVID-19. Sequenced by immunoSEQ multiplex PCR; TCRdb stores in-frame clones only, minus some. The table shows around 9,000 clones, with around 80% occurring only once. The sequenced material came from peripheral blood. These receptors were collected from a man aged 60-69 years with active COVID-19.

The V and J genes are TRBV7-3 and TRBJ2-3; unclear D gene. The V end was cut by 5 bases, the J end by 2 bases, with 5 bases between. Germline CDR1 is SGHTA and CDR2 is FQGTGA. This CDR3 has 12 residues. As DNA, the CDR3 is TGTGCCAGCAGCGAGAACACAGATACGCAGTATTTT. This translates into CASSENTDTQYF.

This chain's CDR3 is CASRRTSGGPTDTQYF. CDR3 in DNA: TGCGCCAGCAGACGGACTAGCGGGGGACCCACAGATACGCAGTATTTT. V is TRBV5-1 and J is TRBJ2-3; TRBD2 matches 13 bases. Germline CDR1 and CDR2: SGHRS and YFSETQ. V lost 5 bases to trimming and J lost 2 bases; unmatched junction nucleotides: 5. The CDR3 is 16 residues long.

J is TRBJ1-1 and V is TRBV29-1, with D perhaps matching TRBD1 (6 bases). There are 14 residues in the CDR3. The V gene's germline CDR1 is SQVTM and CDR2 ANQGSEA. V dropped 1 base and J dropped 3 bases, with 12 bases sitting between them. The CDR3 here is CSVEGQAGDTEAFF. Written as DNA, the CDR3 is TGCAGCGTTGAAGGACAGGCCGGGGACACTGAAGCTTTCTTT.

V and J are TRBV6-6 and TRBJ1-5; D uncertain. Germline CDR1 MNHNY, CDR2 SVGAGI (reference sequence). This CDR3 comprises 13 residues. Between the trimmed V and J ends, which lost 6 bases and 5 bases, there was a span of 11 bases. DNA for the CDR3: TGTGCCAGCAGGTCAGGAACCCATCAGCCCCAGCATTTT. Amino acids: CASRSGTHQPQHF.

V usage is TRBV6-2 or TRBV6-3 and J usage is TRBJ2-1; D might be TRBD1 (5 bases). The CDR3 length is 15 residues. Germline V gene lookup returns CDR1 MNHEY and CDR2 SVGEGT. Trimming removed 2 bases from V and 5 bases from J, with 13 bases in between. CDR3 coding DNA: TGTGCCAGCAGTTACAATGTGGGGCTGAACAATGAGCAGTTCTTC. Protein: CASSYNVGLNNEQFF.

V gene TRBV6-2 or TRBV6-3 combines with J gene TRBJ2-1; 9 bases fit TRBD2. The CDR3 sequence is 18 residues long. The V gene end was trimmed by 2 bases and the J gene end by 3 bases; junction bases not matched to a gene: 11. The germline V gene encodes CDR1 MNHEY and CDR2 SVGEGT. The CDR3 loop reads CASSYIERGAANYNEQFF. The CDR3 nucleotides read TGTGCCAGCAGTTACATTGAGCGGGGGGCCGCTAACTACAATGAGCAGTTCTTC.

The rearrangement joins TRBV6-2 or TRBV6-3 to TRBJ2-1; TRBD1 matches at 8 bases. Trimming cost V 2 bases and J 5 bases; bases outside gene matches: 8. Germline-derived CDR1 and CDR2 are MNHEY and SVGEGT. The CDR3 sequence is 16 residues long. In DNA, the CDR3 is TGTGCCAGCAGTTACAGTTGGACAGGGACGGACAATGAGCAGTTCTTC. This encodes CASSYSWTGTDNEQFF.

The chain carries TRBV28 and TRBJ2-2, with D possibly TRBD2 on 5 matching bases. The CDR3 totals 15 residues. Trimming took off 2 bases at V and 2 bases at J, with 9 bases between the two ends. Germline V CDR1 and CDR2: MDHEN, SYDVKM. CDR3 coding DNA: TGTGCCAGCAGTTTAGCGGGCCATAACACCGGGGAGCTGTTTTTT. Amino acids: CASSLAGHNTGELFF.

The V and J genes are TRBV11-2 and TRBJ2-5; 7 bases align to TRBD1. Germline assignment: CDR1 SGHAT and CDR2 FQNNGV. V shed 5 bases and J 11 bases; nucleotides not matched to a gene: 14. The CDR3 has 14 amino acids. CDR3 protein: CASSKSGQVGEQYF. The CDR3 DNA follows: TGTGCCAGCAGCAAATCAGGACAGGTGGGGGAGCAGTACTTC.